These 18 T cell receptor beta chains were sequenced from one sample in a study of blood T cell repertoires in COVID-19. Profiling relied on immunoSEQ multiplex PCR, and the TCRdb table lists in-frame clones only, not all of them. The data show 51,000 or so clones, about 85% seen once. Input material: peripheral blood. All receptors come from a man in his 70s with active COVID-19.

The V gene is TRBV7-8, the J gene TRBJ1-2; possibly TRBD1 for D (6 bases). The CDR3 extends over 14 amino acids. Trimming pared 1 base from V and 3 bases from J, leaving 9 bases between. Germline V gene lookup returns CDR1 SGHVS and CDR2 FQNEAQ. This chain's CDR3 is CASSLGRGHYGYTF. CDR3 nucleotide sequence: TGTGCCAGCAGCTTAGGCAGGGGTCACTATGGCTACACCTTC.

V and J are TRBV6-5 and TRBJ1-3, with 8 bases matching TRBD1. There are 15 residues in the CDR3. Germline V gives CDR1 MNHEY, CDR2 SVGAGI. V lost 10 bases and J lost 0; bases outside the gene matches: 8. The CDR3 reads CATRGRGLSGNTIYF. The CDR3 nucleotides are TGTGCCACCAGGGGGCGCGGTCTCTCTGGAAACACCATATATTTT.

Here the CDR3 reads CASSLVSYEQYF. DNA of the CDR3: TGTGCCAGCAGCCTCGTTTCCTACGAGCAGTACTTC. This chain joins TRBV12-3 or TRBV12-4 and TRBJ2-7; D uncertain. V lost 6 bases and J 1 base, leaving 7 bases between the germline ends. CDR3 size: 12 residues.

The chain joins TRBV5-6 to TRBJ1-2; TRBD1 is a possible D gene (5 bases). V dropped 0 bases and J dropped 4 bases, with 10 bases sitting between them. This CDR3 comprises 14 residues. From germline, CDR1 is SGHDT and CDR2 YYEEEE. The CDR3, as DNA: TGTGCCAGCAGCTTGGCCAGGGTTACCTATGGCTACACCTTC. This gives the protein CASSLARVTYGYTF.

This clone has only a few counts. The V and J genes are TRBV14 and TRBJ2-5, with D maybe TRBD2 (7 bases). The CDR3 totals 15 residues. Trimming took off 4 bases at V and 5 bases at J, with 17 bases between the two ends. From germline, CDR1 is SGHDN and CDR2 FVKESK. Written as DNA, the CDR3 is TGTGCCAGCAGCCCAGCGCGGGGGCGGTGGGAGACCCAGTACTTC. This sequence encodes CASSPARGRWETQYF.

The genes are TRBV24-1 and TRBJ2-2; 9 bases agree with TRBD1. This CDR3 has 16 residues. Germline lookup yields CDR1 KGHDR and CDR2 SFDVKD. After removal of 4 bases from V and 1 base from J, the junction contained 3 bases not matched to a gene. The CDR3 loop is CATSDPGQGNTGELFF. The CDR3 DNA follows: TGTGCCACCAGTGACCCGGGACAGGGGAACACCGGGGAGCTGTTTTTT.

This chain links TRBV5-1 with TRBJ1-1; D ambiguous. CDR1 SGHRS and CDR2 YFSETQ come from the germline V gene. With 0 bases removed from V and 0 bases from J, the gap between germline ends came to 12 bases. The length of the CDR3 is 16 residues. CDR3 loop: CASSLEMAVMNTEAFF. The CDR3 region has the DNA TGCGCCAGCAGCTTGGAAATGGCAGTCATGAACACTGAAGCTTTCTTT.

The chain employs TRBV6-5 and TRBJ2-2; weak D call: TRBD2 (5 bases). Germline-derived CDR1 and CDR2 are MNHEY and SVGAGI. This CDR3 is built from 14 residues. V was cut by 6 bases and J by 0 bases, with 8 bases left in between. The CDR3 DNA reads as TGTGCCAGCAGGAGCGGTCCGAACACCGGGGAGCTGTTTTTT. It translates to CASRSGPNTGELFF.

This rearrangement joins TRBV15 to TRBJ1-5; the D gene is possibly TRBD1 (5 bases). The V gene's germline CDR1 is LNHNV and CDR2 YYDKDF (reference sequence). The CDR3 loop spans 14 amino acids. The V and J ends lost 3 bases and 5 bases respectively, with 11 bases between them. CDR3: CATSSRQRDQPQHF. CDR3 nucleotide sequence: TGTGCCACCAGCAGCAGACAGCGGGATCAGCCCCAGCATTTT.

This clone was recorded only once. J is TRBJ1-2 and V is TRBV5-6; D is perhaps TRBD1 (6 bases). Deletions cut 4 bases from V and 0 bases from J, with 16 bases between. Germline-derived CDR1 and CDR2 are SGHDT and YYEEEE. The CDR3 loop spans 16 amino acids. The CDR3, as DNA: TGTGCCAGCAGCGCTTTACAGGGACAAGCTAACTATGGCTACACCTTC. This encodes CASSALQGQANYGYTF.

The chain carries TRBV7-6 and TRBJ2-3, with 8 nucleotides matching TRBD2. The CDR3 covers 16 residues. V shed 2 bases, J shed 2 bases, and the junction held 6 bases outside the gene matches. Per the germline V gene, CDR1 is SGHVS and CDR2 is FNYEAQ. CDR3 amino acids: CASSLLGRGDTDTQYF. The CDR3 DNA sequence: TGTGCCAGCAGCTTACTTGGGCGGGGGGACACAGATACGCAGTATTTT.

V usage is TRBV7-9 and J usage is TRBJ2-5, with TRBD2 identical over 7 bases. V lost 0 bases and J lost 2; bases outside the gene matches: 3. This CDR3 has 15 amino acids. Germline-derived CDR1 and CDR2 are SEHNR and FQNEAQ (reference sequence). The CDR3 region is CASSLALADQETQYF. CDR3 nucleotide sequence: TGTGCCAGCAGCTTAGCGCTAGCGGATCAAGAGACCCAGTACTTC. Combining the CDR3 with reference TRBV7-9 and TRBJ2-5 gives the whole variable domain DTGVSQNPRHKITKRGQNVTFRCDPISEHNRLYWYRQTLGQGPEFLTYFQNEAQLEKSRLLSDRFSAERPKGSFSTLEIQRTEQGDSAMYLCASSLALADQETQYFGPGTRLLVL.

The chain joins TRBV5-1 to TRBJ1-1; 11 positions match TRBD1. The CDR3 totals 17 residues. Germline-derived CDR1 and CDR2 are SGHRS and YFSETQ. V dropped 3 bases and J dropped 5; count of bases not matched to a gene: 12. The CDR3 is CASSSNRDRGRRTEAFF. As DNA, the CDR3 is TGCGCCAGCAGCTCGAACCGGGACAGGGGGAGAAGGACTGAAGCTTTCTTT.

This chain joins TRBV9 and TRBJ2-2, with TRBD1 identical over 9 bases. V gave up 4 bases and J gave up 5 bases; unmatched junction bases: 6. The CDR3 is 15 amino acids. Germline assignment: CDR1 SGDLS and CDR2 YYNGEE. The chain's CDR3 is CASSKQGAGTGELFF. The CDR3 region has the DNA TGTGCCAGCAGCAAACAGGGGGCGGGTACCGGGGAGCTGTTTTTT.

This clone occurred many times. The chain has TRBV10-3 and TRBJ2-4; 10 bases line up with TRBD1. With 3 bases clipped from V and 2 bases from J, the junction kept 7 bases outside the gene matches. Germline V gene lookup returns CDR1 ENHRY and CDR2 SYGVKD. The CDR3 extends over 17 amino acids. CDR3 sequence reads: CAISEGQGGLTKNIQYF. In DNA form, the CDR3 reads TGTGCCATCAGTGAAGGACAGGGGGGGTTGACCAAAAACATTCAGTACTTC.

The chain couples TRBV7-8 to TRBJ2-5, with D perhaps matching TRBD1 (6 bases). The CDR3 sequence is 16 residues long. Trimming removed 2 bases at V and 0 bases at J, with 13 bases between. Germline CDR1 and CDR2: SGHVS and FQNEAQ. The CDR3 DNA reads as TGTGCCAGCAGCTTACGGGAAACAGGGTACCAAGAGACCCAGTACTTC. Its translation: CASSLRETGYQETQYF.

The chain is built from TRBV11-3 and TRBJ2-5; D gene ambiguous. Germline V gene data show CDR1 as SGHNT and CDR2 as YENEEA. The CDR3 has 13 amino acids. V was cut by 1 base and J by 7 bases, with 10 bases left in between. CDR3: CASSLGRSGTQYF. The CDR3 DNA reads TGTGCCAGCAGCTTAGGCAGGTCTGGGACCCAGTACTTC.

The chain recombines TRBV5-4 with TRBJ2-7; 7 bases fit TRBD1. The CDR3 contains 16 residues. Germline V gives CDR1 SGHNT, CDR2 YYREEE (reference sequence). J lost 4 bases, V lost 3 bases, and 13 bases had no gene match. The CDR3, as DNA: TGTGCCAGCAGCTCCCCCCGACAGGGTGAGTCGTACGAGCAGTACTTC. Translated: CASSSPRQGESYEQYF.